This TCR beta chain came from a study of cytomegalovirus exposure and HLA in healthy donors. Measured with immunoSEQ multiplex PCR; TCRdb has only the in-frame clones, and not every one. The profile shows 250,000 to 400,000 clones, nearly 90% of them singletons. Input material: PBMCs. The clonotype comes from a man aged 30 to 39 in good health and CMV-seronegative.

The CDR3 bases are TGCGCCAGCAGGGACAGTTACAGCTCCTACGAGCAGTACTTC. It specifies CASRDSYSSYEQYF. The V call is TRBV10-2, the J call TRBJ2-7; a possible D gene is TRBD1 (6 bases). V was shortened by 6 bases and J by 0 bases, with 12 bases between the two germline ends. This CDR3 region has 14 residues. Germline V CDR1 and CDR2: WSHSY, SAAADI.